Below, 32 T cell receptor beta chains from the same sample are listed, as sequenced in a study of naive and memory T cell subsets. Both TRBC1 and TRBC2 were covered by a beta constant-region primer of two equimolar oligonucleotides. Ligated cDNA was amplified by four rounds of PCR with nested alpha and beta constant-region primers and SP2. TCRdb reprocessed the UMI-ligation and nested PCR reads via MiXCR and lists one record per CDR3 protein. Counted here are 8,000 or so distinct CDR3 sequences, roughly 29% occurring once; the ten biggest clones make up less than 70%. Sequenced sample: CD8+ TEMRA cells from blood. As to subset: effector memory re-expressing CD45RA, CD45RA+ CD27-. These receptors all come from a human donor in good health.

The chain combines TRBV28 with TRBJ2-3, with D unresolved. V was trimmed by 4 bases and J by 4 bases, leaving 3 bases between them. The CDR3 is 11 amino acids. Germline values: CDR1 MDHEN, CDR2 SYDVKM. CDR3 coding DNA: TGTGCCAGCAGTTGGCCAGATACGCAGTATTTT. Translating it yields CASSWPDTQYF.

This clonotype was seen repeatedly, ten times or more. V and J are TRBV19 and TRBJ2-1; no clear D. The CDR3 length is 13 residues. CDR1 and CDR2 (germline): LNHDA, SQIVND (reference sequence). V lost 4 bases, J lost 8 bases, and 12 bases lay in between. The CDR3 region is CASSNVDSDEQFF. The CDR3 DNA reads TGTGCCAGTAGTAACGTTGACTCCGATGAGCAGTTCTTC.

This rearrangement joins TRBV4-3 to TRBJ2-7, with D tentatively TRBD1 or TRBD2 (5 bases each). The germline gives CDR1 LGHNA, CDR2 YSLEER. V was clipped by 0 bases and J by 1 base, with 13 bases between them. CDR3 length: 16 amino acids. CDR3 in amino acids: CASSQDWGRASYEQYF. In DNA form, the CDR3 reads TGCGCCAGCAGCCAAGATTGGGGACGAGCGTCCTACGAGCAGTACTTC.

About this clonotype itself: One end of the junction does not line up with germline, which may come from a read error. The chain joins TRBV27 to TRBJ1-6; 7 nucleotides match TRBD1. This CDR3 has 18 amino acids. Germline V gene data show CDR1 as MNHEY and CDR2 as SMNVEV (reference sequence). CDR3 amino acids: CASSLSVNRGSYNSPLNF. CDR3 sequence (DNA): TGTGCCAGCAGTTTATCGGTAAACAGGGGATCCTATAATTCACCCCTCAACTTT.

The rearrangement links TRBV6-1 to TRBJ1-1; 7 positions match TRBD1. Germline CDR1 reads MNHNS; CDR2 reads SASEGT. Losses at the gene ends were 7 bases for V and 7 bases for J; bases not matched to a gene: 6. This CDR3 comprises 12 residues. The DNA for the CDR3 is TGTGCCAGCACCACTGGGACAGTTGAAGCTTTCTTT. This gives the protein CASTTGTVEAFF.

This clonotype is judged medium-sized. This chain uses TRBV11-3 with TRBJ2-7; 9 nucleotides agree with TRBD1. Germline lookup yields CDR1 SGHNT and CDR2 YENEEA. This CDR3 region has 13 residues. J was trimmed by 12 bases and V by 5 bases; bases with no gene match: 11. CDR3 sequence reads: CASSPHGTGYAYF. The CDR3 DNA reads as TGTGCCAGCAGCCCCCACGGGACAGGGTATGCGTACTTC.

This clonotype was found many times. The CDR3 nucleotides are TGTGCCAGCAGTCCACAGGGGTGGAATGAAAAACTGTTTTTT. It is translated as CASSPQGWNEKLFF. The rearrangement uses TRBV28 and TRBJ1-4; 7 bases match TRBD1. The CDR3 covers 14 residues. Unmatched junction bases numbered 5, after V lost 5 bases and J lost 5 bases. CDR1 MDHEN and CDR2 SYDVKM come from the germline V gene.

This clonotype came up a few times. The V and J genes are TRBV30 and TRBJ2-3, with no clear D. The CDR3 spans 13 residues. Between the trimmed V and J ends, which lost 4 bases and 1 base, there was a span of 9 bases. The germline CDR1 and CDR2 sequences are GTSNPN and SVGIG (reference sequence). CDR3 amino acids: CAWTEGRTDTQYF. The CDR3 DNA follows: TGTGCCTGGACAGAAGGACGCACAGATACGCAGTATTTT.

The chain carries TRBV29-1 and TRBJ1-4; D unclear. Germline V gene data show CDR1 as SQVTM and CDR2 as ANQGSEA. CDR3 size: 15 residues. Trimming took 6 bases from V and 12 from J, leaving 26 bases between them. CDR3 coding DNA: TGCAGCGTCCCCGGGTTTGGCCGAGAATTTTGGGAACTGTTTTTT. The encoded protein is CSVPGFGREFWELFF. Complete variable domain (other parts from reference TRBV29-1 and TRBJ1-4): SAVISQKPSRDICQRGTSLTIQCQVDSQVTMMFWYRQQPGQSLTLIATANQGSEATYESGFVIDKFPISRPNLTFSTLTVSNMSPEDSSIYLCSVPGFGREFWELFFGSGTQLSVL.

The chain combines TRBV14 with TRBJ2-1; no reliable D call. CDR3 length equals 17 residues. Trimming pared 1 base from V and 5 bases from J, leaving 18 bases between. Germline loops: CDR1 SGHDN, CDR2 FVKESK. The DNA for the CDR3 is TGTGCCAGCAGCCAAGGGGTCACTAAGCACAACAACAATGAGCAGTTCTTC. Protein sequence: CASSQGVTKHNNNEQFF.

This clonotype was recorded a few times. The chain combines TRBV4-3 with TRBJ2-1; 9 nucleotides match TRBD2. Losses at the gene ends were 0 bases for V and 9 bases for J; bases not matched to a gene: 12. Germline lookup yields CDR1 LGHNA and CDR2 YSLEER. CDR3 size: 17 residues. The CDR3 sequence is CASSQDWSSGNLGEQFF. CDR3 nucleotides: TGCGCCAGCAGCCAAGATTGGTCTAGCGGGAACTTAGGTGAGCAGTTCTTC.

This rearrangement joins TRBV6-2 or TRBV6-3 to TRBJ1-1; D is unclear. The V and J ends lost 3 bases and 5 bases respectively, with 10 bases between them. The CDR3 is 13 residues long. Germline assignment: CDR1 MNHEY and CDR2 SVGEGT. CDR3 in amino acids: CASSYAGVTEAFF. The CDR3 DNA sequence: TGTGCCAGCAGTTATGCCGGGGTGACTGAAGCTTTCTTT.

This clonotype was recorded a few times. The J gene is TRBJ2-3, the V gene TRBV29-1; unclear D gene. CDR1 SQVTM and CDR2 ANQGSEA come from the germline V gene. The CDR3 covers 13 residues. The V and J ends lost 4 bases and 2 bases respectively, with 10 bases between them. CDR3 bases: TGCAGCGTTGGTTTGGAATACACAGATACGCAGTATTTT. Protein: CSVGLEYTDTQYF.

The rearrangement links TRBV6-2 or TRBV6-3 to TRBJ2-5; D unclear. This CDR3 is 11 amino acids long. V was trimmed by 8 bases and J by 5 bases, leaving 9 bases between them. The germline V gene has CDR1 MNHEY and CDR2 SVGEGT. The CDR3 sequence: CASGRYETQYF. The CDR3 DNA sequence: TGTGCCAGCGGGCGATATGAGACCCAGTACTTC.

The chain has TRBV5-6 and TRBJ2-3; D gene uncertain. The CDR3 has 12 residues. Trimming removed 1 base at V and 4 bases at J, with 4 bases between. In germline, CDR1 is SGHDT, CDR2 YYEEEE. The CDR3 here is CASSLSADTQYF. CDR3 DNA: TGTGCCAGCAGCTTGTCAGCAGATACGCAGTATTTT.

The genes are TRBV20-1 and TRBJ2-7, with 7 bases that match TRBD2. The CDR3 runs to 15 residues. Looked up from germline, CDR1 is DFQATT and CDR2 is SNEGSKA (reference sequence). DNA for the CDR3: TGCAGCCAAAACCAGTGGACGGGGGGCTCCTACGAGCAGTACTTC. Its protein product is CSQNQWTGGSYEQYF.

This clonotype appeared a few times. CDR3 DNA: TGTGCCAGCAGCCTAGTCCATGGACGGATGAACACTGAAGCTTTCTTT. Protein sequence: CASSLVHGRMNTEAFF. The J gene is TRBJ1-1, the V gene TRBV12-3 or TRBV12-4, with D hard to call. The CDR3 has 16 amino acids. V lost 6 bases and J lost 0, with 17 bases in between.

This clonotype is categorized as medium-sized. The chain has TRBV20-1 and TRBJ2-1, with TRBD2 as a possible D gene (6 bases). The germline V and J ends were trimmed by 1 base and 6 bases, with 13 bases remaining between them. Germline loops: CDR1 DFQATT, CDR2 SNEGSKA (reference sequence). The CDR3 has 14 residues. CDR3: CSARGERAPNEQFF. The CDR3 region has the DNA TGCAGTGCTAGAGGAGAGCGGGCCCCCAATGAGCAGTTCTTC.

In this sample, this clonotype turned up once. V is TRBV28 and J is TRBJ1-2; D not resolved. The V and J ends lost 3 bases and 0 bases respectively, with 5 bases between them. CDR1 is MDHEN, CDR2 SYDVKM, per germline. The CDR3 consists of 13 residues. In DNA, the CDR3 is TGTGCCAGCAGTTTGTTGGCTAACTATGGCTACACCTTC. Translation gives CASSLLANYGYTF.

The CDR3 DNA reads as TGTGCCAGCAGGGACAGGACTAGCGGGAGAGTTGGCACAGATACGCAGTATTTT. Protein: CASRDRTSGRVGTDTQYF. The rearrangement links TRBV7-9 to TRBJ2-3; 13 positions agree with TRBD2. CDR1 is SEHNR and CDR2 is FQNEAQ in the germline V gene (reference sequence). The CDR3 spans 18 residues. With 6 bases clipped from V and 1 base from J, the junction kept 10 bases outside the gene matches.

V gene TRBV7-9 combines with J gene TRBJ1-1; D unclear. Per germline, CDR1 SEHNR and CDR2 FQNEAQ (reference sequence). Between the trimmed V and J ends, which lost 2 bases and 2 bases, there was a span of 12 bases. This CDR3 is built from 15 residues. Here the CDR3 DNA reads TGTGCCAGCAGCTTATCCCCGGCAGAAAACACTGAAGCTTTCTTT. It is translated as CASSLSPAENTEAFF.

This chain uses TRBV4-3 with TRBJ2-3; 7 nucleotides match TRBD2. Germline V CDR1 and CDR2: LGHNA, YSLEER. Germline trimming cut 4 bases from V and 2 bases from J; bases unmatched to any gene: 6. CDR3 length: 15 amino acids. The CDR3 DNA reads as TGCGCCAGCAGCCGCCGGGACTACAACACAGATACGCAGTATTTT. Its protein product is CASSRRDYNTDTQYF.

This clonotype was observed a handful of times. The rearrangement links TRBV4-2 to TRBJ2-1; D remains ambiguous. In germline, CDR1 is LGHNA, CDR2 YNFKEQ. The V end was cut by 1 base, the J end by 5 bases, with 3 bases between. This CDR3 region has 12 residues. Here the CDR3 DNA reads TGTGCCAGCAGCCAAGCCAACAATGAGCAGTTCTTC. It codes for CASSQANNEQFF.

This clonotype was recorded at least ten times. The chain combines TRBV6-1 with TRBJ1-2; tentatively, D is TRBD1 (5 bases). The ends were cut back, 0 bases at V and 3 bases at J, with 17 bases in the middle. From germline, CDR1 is MNHNS and CDR2 SASEGT. This CDR3 spans 17 amino acids. CDR3 in amino acids: CASSEALGAEGDYGYTF. The CDR3 nucleotides are TGTGCCAGCAGTGAAGCGCTAGGGGCCGAGGGAGACTATGGCTACACCTTC.

This sequence joins TRBV27 and TRBJ2-1; 7 nucleotides match TRBD2. This CDR3 region has 15 residues. J was trimmed by 5 bases and V by 5 bases; bases with no gene match: 9. CDR1 and CDR2 (germline): MNHEY, SMNVEV (reference sequence). As DNA, the CDR3 is TGTGCCAGCAGTCCCGAGGGACTACCCGACAATGAGCAGTTCTTC. Translation: CASSPEGLPDNEQFF.

The table lists this clonotype with many counts. The rearrangement joins TRBV28 to TRBJ1-4, with a tentative D call TRBD1 (5 bases). Trimming pared 11 bases from V and 5 bases from J, leaving 15 bases between. The CDR3 length is 13 residues. Germline V gene data show CDR1 as MDHEN and CDR2 as SYDVKM. The CDR3 nucleotides read TGTGCCGTCTTCGGGGCCCTAAATGAAAAACTGTTTTTT. Encoded protein: CAVFGALNEKLFF. The full variable domain, with the rest looked up from reference TRBV28 and TRBJ1-4, is DVKVTQSSRYLVKRTGEKVFLECVQDMDHENMFWYRQDPGLGLRLIYFSYDVKMKEKGDIPEGYSVSREKKERFSLILESASTNQTSMYLCAVFGALNEKLFFGSGTQLSVL.

This clonotype was observed a few times. The genes are TRBV4-1 and TRBJ2-1; 9 bases fit TRBD2. This CDR3 comprises 15 residues. From germline, CDR1 is MGHRA and CDR2 YSYEKL. V was clipped by 3 bases and J by 7 bases; unmatched bases: 7. CDR3 residues: CASSHGGLATNEQFF. The CDR3 DNA follows: TGCGCCAGCAGCCATGGCGGACTAGCGACGAATGAGCAGTTCTTC.

This chain uses TRBV27 with TRBJ2-3; 10 bases fit TRBD2. The germline V gene has CDR1 MNHEY and CDR2 SMNVEV (reference sequence). J was trimmed by 1 base and V by 7 bases; bases with no gene match: 2. This CDR3 has 14 amino acids. The CDR3 loop is CASKLAGGTDTQYF. DNA of the CDR3: TGTGCCAGCAAGCTAGCGGGGGGCACAGATACGCAGTATTTT.

The gene calls are TRBV5-1 and TRBJ1-4; 7 bases match TRBD1. Germline V gene sequence: CDR1 SGHRS, CDR2 YFSETQ. V shed 3 bases, J shed 6 bases, and the junction held 8 bases outside the gene matches. The CDR3 length is 15 residues. The CDR3, as DNA: TGCGCCAGCAGCTCTAACAGGGGCGAAGATGAAAAACTGTTTTTT. Amino acid sequence: CASSSNRGEDEKLFF. The full variable domain, rest sourced from reference TRBV5-1 and TRBJ1-4, is KAGVTQTPRYLIKTRGQQVTLSCSPISGHRSVSWYQQTPGQGLQFLFEYFSETQRNKGNFPGRFSGRQFSNSRSEMNVSTLELGDSALYLCASSSNRGEDEKLFFGSGTQLSVL.

The DNA for the CDR3 is TGCGCCAGCAGCCAAGAGGGCTCGGGGGGGGCCAGCGATGAGCAGTTCTTC. It is translated as CASSQEGSGGASDEQFF. V usage is TRBV4-3 and J usage is TRBJ2-1; 8 bases match TRBD2. V dropped 0 bases and J dropped 8; count of bases not matched to a gene: 12. From germline, CDR1 is LGHNA and CDR2 YSLEER. The CDR3 has 17 amino acids.

This clonotype occurred a few times. The chain uses TRBV9 and TRBJ1-2; TRBD1 matches at 9 bases. Germline V gives CDR1 SGDLS, CDR2 YYNGEE. With 3 bases clipped from V and 8 bases from J, the junction kept 11 bases outside the gene matches. The CDR3 is made up of 15 amino acids. The DNA of the CDR3 is TGTGCCAGCAGCGCGGGACAGGGCCGGGGGGACGGCTACACCTTC. The encoded protein is CASSAGQGRGDGYTF.

The gene calls are TRBV6-2 or TRBV6-3 and TRBJ1-1; D is perhaps TRBD1 (5 bases). V lost 8 bases to trimming and J lost 4 bases, with 11 bases between them. This CDR3 is 12 amino acids long. Germline V gives CDR1 MNHEY, CDR2 SVGEGT. The CDR3 DNA follows: TGTGCCAGCGGGACCGGGGGCACTGAAGCTTTCTTT. Protein product: CASGTGGTEAFF.